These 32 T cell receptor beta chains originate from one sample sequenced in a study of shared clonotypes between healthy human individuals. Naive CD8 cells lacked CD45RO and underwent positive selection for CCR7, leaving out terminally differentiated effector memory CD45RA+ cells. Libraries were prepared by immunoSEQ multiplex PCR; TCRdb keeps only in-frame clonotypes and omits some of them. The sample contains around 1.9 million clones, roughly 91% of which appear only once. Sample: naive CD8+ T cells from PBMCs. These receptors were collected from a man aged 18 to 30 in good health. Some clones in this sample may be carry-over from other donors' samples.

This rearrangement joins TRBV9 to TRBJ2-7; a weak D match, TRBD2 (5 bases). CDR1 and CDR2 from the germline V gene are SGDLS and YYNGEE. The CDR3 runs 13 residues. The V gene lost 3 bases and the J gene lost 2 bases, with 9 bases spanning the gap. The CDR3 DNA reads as TGTGCCAGCAGCGCCAGCGGAACCTACGAGCAGTACTTC. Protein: CASSASGTYEQYF. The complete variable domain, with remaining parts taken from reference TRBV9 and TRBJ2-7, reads DSGVTQTPKHLITATGQRVTLRCSPRSGDLSVYWYQQSLDQGLQFLIQYYNGEERAKGNILERFSAQQFPDLHSELNLSSLELGDSALYFCASSASGTYEQYFGPGTRLTVT.

In DNA, the CDR3 is TGTGCCATCAGTGCCCGGGACAGGGACTACGAGCAGTACTTC. Translated: CAISARDRDYEQYF. The rearrangement links TRBV10-3 to TRBJ2-7; 9 nucleotides line up with TRBD1. Germline trimming cut 4 bases from V and 3 bases from J; bases unmatched to any gene: 4. The CDR3 totals 14 residues. The germline V gene has CDR1 ENHRY and CDR2 SYGVKD.

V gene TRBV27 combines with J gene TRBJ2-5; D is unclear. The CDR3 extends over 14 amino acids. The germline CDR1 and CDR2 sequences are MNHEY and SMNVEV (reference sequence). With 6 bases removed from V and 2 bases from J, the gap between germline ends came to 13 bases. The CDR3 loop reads CASRPTSGQETQYF. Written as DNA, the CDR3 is TGTGCCAGCAGGCCTACCAGTGGTCAAGAGACCCAGTACTTC.

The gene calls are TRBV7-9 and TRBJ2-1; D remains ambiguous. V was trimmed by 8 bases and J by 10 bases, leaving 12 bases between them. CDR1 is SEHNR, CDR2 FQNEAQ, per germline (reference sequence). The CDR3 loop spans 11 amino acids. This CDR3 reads CASVEGREQFF. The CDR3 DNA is TGTGCCAGCGTGGAAGGTCGGGAGCAGTTCTTC.

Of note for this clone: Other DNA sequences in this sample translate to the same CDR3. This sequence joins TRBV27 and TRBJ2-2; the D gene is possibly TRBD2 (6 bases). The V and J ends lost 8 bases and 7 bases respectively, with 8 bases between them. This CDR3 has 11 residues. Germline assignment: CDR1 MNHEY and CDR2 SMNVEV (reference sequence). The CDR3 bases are TGTGCCAGCCTGGGGGGCGGGGAGCTGTTTTTT. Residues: CASLGGGELFF.

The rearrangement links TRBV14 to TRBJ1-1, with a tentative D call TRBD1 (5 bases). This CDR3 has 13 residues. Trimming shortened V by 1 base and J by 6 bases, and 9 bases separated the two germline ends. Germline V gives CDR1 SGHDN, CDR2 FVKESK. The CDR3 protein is CASSQVKGSEAFF. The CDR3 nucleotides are TGTGCCAGCAGCCAAGTTAAGGGGTCTGAAGCTTTCTTT.

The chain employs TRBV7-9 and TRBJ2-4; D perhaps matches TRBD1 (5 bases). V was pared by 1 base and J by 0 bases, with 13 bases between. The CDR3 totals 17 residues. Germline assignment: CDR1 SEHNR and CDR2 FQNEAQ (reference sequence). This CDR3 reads CASSLGGQGVAKNIQYF. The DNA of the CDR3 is TGTGCCAGCAGCTTAGGGGGTCAGGGTGTAGCCAAAAACATTCAGTACTTC. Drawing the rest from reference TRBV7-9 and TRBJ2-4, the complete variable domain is DTGVSQNPRHKITKRGQNVTFRCDPISEHNRLYWYRQTLGQGPEFLTYFQNEAQLEKSRLLSDRFSAERPKGSFSTLEIQRTEQGDSAMYLCASSLGGQGVAKNIQYFGAGTRLSVL.

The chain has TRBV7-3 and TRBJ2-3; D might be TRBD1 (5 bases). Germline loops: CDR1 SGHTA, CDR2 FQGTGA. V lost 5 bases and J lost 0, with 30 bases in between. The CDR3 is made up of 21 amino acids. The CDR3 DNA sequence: TGTGCCAGCAGCCGAAATTTGACAGCTAGAAAACCATATCCCAGCACAGATACGCAGTATTTT. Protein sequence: CASSRNLTARKPYPSTDTQYF. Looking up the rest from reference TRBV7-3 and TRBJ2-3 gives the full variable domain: GAGVSQTPSNKVTEKGKYVELRCDPISGHTALYWYRQSLGQGPEFLIYFQGTGAADDSGLPNDRFFAVRPEGSVSTLKIQRTERGDSAVYLCASSRNLTARKPYPSTDTQYFGPGTRLTVL.

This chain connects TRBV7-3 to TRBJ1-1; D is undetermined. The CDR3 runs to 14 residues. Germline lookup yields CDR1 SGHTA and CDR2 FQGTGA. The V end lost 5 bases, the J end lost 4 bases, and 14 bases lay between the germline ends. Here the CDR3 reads CASSLQHLGTEAFF. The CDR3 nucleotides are TGTGCCAGCAGCCTACAGCACCTTGGCACTGAAGCTTTCTTT.

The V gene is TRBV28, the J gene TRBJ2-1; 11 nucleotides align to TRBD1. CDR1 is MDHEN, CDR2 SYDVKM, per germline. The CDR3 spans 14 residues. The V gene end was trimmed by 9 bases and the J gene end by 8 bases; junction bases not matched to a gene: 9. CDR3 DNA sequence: TGTGCCAGTGATGGGACAGGGGGTCACGATGAGCAGTTCTTC. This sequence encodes CASDGTGGHDEQFF.

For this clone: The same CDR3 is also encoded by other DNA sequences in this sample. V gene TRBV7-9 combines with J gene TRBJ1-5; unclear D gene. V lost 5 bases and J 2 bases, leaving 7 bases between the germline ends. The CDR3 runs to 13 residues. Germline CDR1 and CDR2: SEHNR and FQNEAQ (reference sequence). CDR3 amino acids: CASSPGRNQPQHF. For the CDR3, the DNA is TGTGCCAGCAGCCCCGGCCGCAATCAGCCCCAGCATTTT.

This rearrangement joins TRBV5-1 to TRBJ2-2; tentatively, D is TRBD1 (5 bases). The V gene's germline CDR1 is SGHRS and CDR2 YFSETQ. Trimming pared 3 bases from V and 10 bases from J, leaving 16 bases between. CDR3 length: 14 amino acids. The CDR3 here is CASSYQGQAEELFF. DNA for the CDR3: TGCGCCAGCAGCTACCAGGGTCAAGCTGAGGAGCTGTTTTTT.

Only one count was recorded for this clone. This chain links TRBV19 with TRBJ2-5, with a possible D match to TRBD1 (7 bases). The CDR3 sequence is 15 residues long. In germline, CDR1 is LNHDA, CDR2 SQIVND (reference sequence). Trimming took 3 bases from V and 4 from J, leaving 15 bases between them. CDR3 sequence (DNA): TGTGCCAGTAGTATTGACAGGGAGGTCGGAGAGACCCAGTACTTC. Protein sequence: CASSIDREVGETQYF.

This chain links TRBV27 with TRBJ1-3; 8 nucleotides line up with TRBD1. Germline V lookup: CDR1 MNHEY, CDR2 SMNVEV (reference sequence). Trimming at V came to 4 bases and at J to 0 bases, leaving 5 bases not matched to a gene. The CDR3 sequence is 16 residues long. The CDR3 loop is CASSSRTGLSGNTIYF. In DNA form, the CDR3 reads TGTGCCAGCAGTTCCCGGACAGGGCTCTCTGGAAACACCATATATTTT.

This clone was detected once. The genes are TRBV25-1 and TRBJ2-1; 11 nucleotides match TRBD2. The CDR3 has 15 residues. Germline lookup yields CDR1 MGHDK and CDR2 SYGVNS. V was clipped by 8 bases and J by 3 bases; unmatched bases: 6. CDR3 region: CASGTSGELYNEQFF. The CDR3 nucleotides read TGTGCCAGCGGGACTAGCGGCGAACTCTACAATGAGCAGTTCTTC. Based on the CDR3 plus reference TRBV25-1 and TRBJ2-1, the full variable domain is EADIYQTPRYLVIGTGKKITLECSQTMGHDKMYWYQQDPGMELHLIHYSYGVNSTEKGDLSSESTVSRIRTEHFPLTLESARPSHTSQYLCASGTSGELYNEQFFGPGTRLTVL.

CDR3 sequence: CASSNRRDSNQPQHF. CDR3 in DNA: TGTGCCAGTAGTAACCGACGAGATAGCAATCAGCCCCAGCATTTT. The rearrangement uses TRBV19 and TRBJ1-5; D is ambiguous. CDR3 size: 15 residues. V lost 4 bases to trimming and J lost 0 bases, with 10 bases between them. The germline CDR1 and CDR2 sequences are LNHDA and SQIVND (reference sequence).

The DNA of the CDR3 is TGTGCCAGCAGCGCCTGGGACGGTTCCTACGAGCAGTACTTC. It encodes CASSAWDGSYEQYF. The V call is TRBV9, the J call TRBJ2-7, with D possibly being TRBD1 or TRBD2 (5 bases each). Looked up from germline, CDR1 is SGDLS and CDR2 is YYNGEE. The CDR3 runs 14 residues. The germline V and J ends were trimmed by 3 bases and 1 base, with 11 bases remaining between them. Combining the CDR3 with reference TRBV9 and TRBJ2-7 gives the whole variable domain DSGVTQTPKHLITATGQRVTLRCSPRSGDLSVYWYQQSLDQGLQFLIQYYNGEERAKGNILERFSAQQFPDLHSELNLSSLELGDSALYFCASSAWDGSYEQYFGPGTRLTVT.

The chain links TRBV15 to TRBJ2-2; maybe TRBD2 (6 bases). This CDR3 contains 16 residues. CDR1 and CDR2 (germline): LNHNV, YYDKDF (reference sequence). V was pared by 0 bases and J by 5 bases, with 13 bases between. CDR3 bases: TGTGCCACCAGCAGAGATGGGGGGAGAGGGACCGGGGAGCTGTTTTTT. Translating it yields CATSRDGGRGTGELFF.

The CDR3 sequence: CASSFRGSSTDTQYF. The CDR3 nucleotides read TGTGCCAGCAGCTTCCGGGGATCAAGCACAGATACGCAGTATTTT. This rearrangement joins TRBV11-2 to TRBJ2-3; perhaps TRBD2 as D (5 bases). Germline CDR1 SGHAT, CDR2 FQNNGV. Trimming removed 3 bases from V and 0 bases from J, with 10 bases in between. CDR3 length: 15 amino acids.

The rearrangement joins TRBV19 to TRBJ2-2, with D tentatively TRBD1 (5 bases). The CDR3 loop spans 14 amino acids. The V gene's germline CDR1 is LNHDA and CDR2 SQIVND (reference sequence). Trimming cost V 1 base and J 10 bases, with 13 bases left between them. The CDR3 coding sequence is TGTGCCAGTAGTATAGGGGGCAGTACGACGGAGCTGTTTTTT. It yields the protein CASSIGGSTTELFF.

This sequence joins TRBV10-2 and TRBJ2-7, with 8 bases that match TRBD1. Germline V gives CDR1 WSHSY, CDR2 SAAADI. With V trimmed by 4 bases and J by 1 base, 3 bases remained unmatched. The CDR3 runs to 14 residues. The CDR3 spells CASSGQGRSYEQYF. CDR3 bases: TGCGCCAGCAGTGGACAGGGGCGGTCCTACGAGCAGTACTTC.

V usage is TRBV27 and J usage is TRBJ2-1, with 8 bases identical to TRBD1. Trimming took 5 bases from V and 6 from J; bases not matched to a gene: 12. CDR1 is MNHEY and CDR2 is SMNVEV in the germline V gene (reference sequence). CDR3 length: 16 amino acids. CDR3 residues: CASSPSQGAWSNEQFF. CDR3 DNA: TGTGCCAGCAGTCCCTCCCAGGGGGCTTGGTCCAATGAGCAGTTCTTC.

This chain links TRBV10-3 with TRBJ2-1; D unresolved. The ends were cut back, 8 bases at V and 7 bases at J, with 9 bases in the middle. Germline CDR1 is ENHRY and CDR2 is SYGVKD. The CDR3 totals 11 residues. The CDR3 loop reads CAIWAGNEQFF. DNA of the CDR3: TGTGCCATCTGGGCAGGAAATGAGCAGTTCTTC.

The CDR3 coding sequence is TGTGCCAGCAGCTTTGAGAGACTAGCGTCACCTTTGGAGCAGTACTTC. Encoded protein: CASSFERLASPLEQYF. The chain links TRBV7-2 to TRBJ2-7; 8 positions agree with TRBD2. The CDR3 is 16 residues long. CDR1 and CDR2 (germline): SGHTA, FQGNSA. The ends lost 3 bases at V and 7 bases at J; junction bases unmatched: 14.

CDR3 sequence (DNA): TGTGCCAGCAGCTCTTATTTCGAGGCAGTCCGGGATACGCAGTATTTT. This sequence encodes CASSSYFEAVRDTQYF. The chain carries TRBV7-9 and TRBJ2-3; no clear D. This CDR3 has 16 amino acids. V lost 4 bases and J 6 bases, leaving 20 bases between the germline ends. Germline V gene data show CDR1 as SEHNR and CDR2 as FQNEAQ (reference sequence).

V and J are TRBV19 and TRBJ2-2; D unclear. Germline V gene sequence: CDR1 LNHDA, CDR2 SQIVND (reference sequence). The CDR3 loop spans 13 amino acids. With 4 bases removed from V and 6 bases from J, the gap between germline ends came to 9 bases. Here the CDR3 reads CASSSVYAGELFF. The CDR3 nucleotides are TGTGCCAGTAGTAGCGTCTATGCCGGGGAGCTGTTTTTT.

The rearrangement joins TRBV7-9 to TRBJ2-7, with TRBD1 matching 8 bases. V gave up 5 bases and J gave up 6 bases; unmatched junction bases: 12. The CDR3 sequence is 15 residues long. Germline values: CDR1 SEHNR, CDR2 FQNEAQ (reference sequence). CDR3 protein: CASSRSTGVTIEQYF. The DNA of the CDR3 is TGTGCCAGCAGCCGATCGACAGGGGTAACGATCGAGCAGTACTTC.

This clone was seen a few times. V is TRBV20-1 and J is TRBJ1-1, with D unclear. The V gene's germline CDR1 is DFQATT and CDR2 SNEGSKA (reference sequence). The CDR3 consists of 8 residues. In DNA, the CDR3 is TGCACCTCTCGGGTAGCTTTCTTT. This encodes CTSRVAFF.

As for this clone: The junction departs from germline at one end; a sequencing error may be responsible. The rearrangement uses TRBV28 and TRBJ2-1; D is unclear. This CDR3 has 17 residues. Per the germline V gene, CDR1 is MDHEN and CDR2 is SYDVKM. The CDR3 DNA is TGTGCCACCAGTTTAAGGAGTAGGACCCTCTCCTACAATGAGCAGTTCTTC. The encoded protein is CATSLRSRTLSYNEQFF.

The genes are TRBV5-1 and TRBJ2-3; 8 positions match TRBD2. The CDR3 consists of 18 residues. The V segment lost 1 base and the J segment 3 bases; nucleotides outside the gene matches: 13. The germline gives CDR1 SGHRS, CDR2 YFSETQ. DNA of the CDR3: TGCGCCAGCAGCTTGAGCCGCATGACTAGCGAGGGGACAGATACGCAGTATTTT. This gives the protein CASSLSRMTSEGTDTQYF.

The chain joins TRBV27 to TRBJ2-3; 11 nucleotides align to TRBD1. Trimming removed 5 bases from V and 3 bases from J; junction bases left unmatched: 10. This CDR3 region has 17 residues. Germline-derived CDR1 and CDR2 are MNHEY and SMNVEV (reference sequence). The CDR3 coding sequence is TGTGCCAGCAGTATACCATGGACAGGGGGCGGGACAGATACGCAGTATTTT. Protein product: CASSIPWTGGGTDTQYF.

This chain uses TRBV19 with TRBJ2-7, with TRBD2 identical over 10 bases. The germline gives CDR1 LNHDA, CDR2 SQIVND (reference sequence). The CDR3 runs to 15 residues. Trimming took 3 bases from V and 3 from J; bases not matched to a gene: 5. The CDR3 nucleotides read TGTGCCAGTAGTATCTGGACTAGCGGCAACTACGAGCAGTACTTC. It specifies CASSIWTSGNYEQYF.